The rows below give T cell receptor beta chains drawn from one sample of a study of post-analysis software for immune sequencing data. One entry per CDR3 protein results from TCRdb running MiXCR on the PCR reads. The sample records roughly 870,000 distinct CDR3 sequences, roughly half being singletons. What was sequenced was blood. The receptors were gathered from a girl between 10 and 17 years old with multiple sclerosis. The CDR3 runs from the conserved cysteine through the conserved F or W. A D gene is named only where the DNA matches it firmly. Expanded clones get a size class; other rows say once, few or many, or leave the size out.

v_gene,abundance,d_gene,j_gene,CDR3nt,CDR3aa
TRBV6-2/TRBV6-3,once,TRBD2,TRBJ2-7,TGTGCCAGCAGTCCCTGGGAGACTAGCGGTTCCTACGAGCAGTACTTC,CASSPWETSGSYEQYF
TRBV7-3,once,TRBD2,TRBJ2-7,TGTGCCAGCTCCCCGTCAGCGGGGAACTACGAGCAGTACTTC,CASSPSAGNYEQYF
TRBV7-3,-,-,TRBJ2-3,TGTGCCAGCAGCTTAGTGGGAGACTCGTCAGATACGCAGTATTTT,CASSLVGDSSDTQYF
TRBV10-3,-,-,TRBJ2-5,TGTGCCATCAGTGCGGGAGATTTAGAGCAGCACTTC,CAISAGDLEQHF
TRBV29-1,-,TRBD2,TRBJ2-7,TGCAGCGTTGAAGATCGGGGCGGGGGACGGTACGAGCAGTACTTC,CSVEDRGGGRYEQYF
TRBV15,-,-,TRBJ2-7,TGTGCCACCAGCAGTCTCGATCGTACAGGTTACCAGTACTTC,CATSSLDRTGYQYF
TRBV20-1,few,-,TRBJ1-1,TGCAGTGCTAGAGGGGTGAACACTGAAGCTTTCTTT,CSARGVNTEAFF
TRBV5-1,-,TRBD1,TRBJ2-1,TGCGCCAGCAGGGGACAGGGCAGGGACAATGAGCAGTTCTTC,CASRGQGRDNEQFF
TRBV7-3,-,TRBD2,TRBJ2-3,TGTGCCAGCAGCTTACGGGGACTAGCGGGGGGGCGACTCACAGATACGCAGTATTTT,CASSLRGLAGGRLTDTQYF
TRBV5-1,-,-,TRBJ2-1,TGCGCCAGCAGCTTGGGACAATTAGTTTACAATGAGCAGTTCTTC,CASSLGQLVYNEQFF
TRBV5-1,-,-,TRBJ1-2,TGCGCCAGCAGCCGAACTTCAGGGCCTAACTATGGCTACACCTTC,CASSRTSGPNYGYTF
TRBV7-9,few,-,TRBJ1-2,TGTGCCAGCAGCTACCACAGTTTAGCTAACTATGGCTACACCTTC,CASSYHSLANYGYTF
TRBV29-1,few,-,TRBJ2-3,TGCAGCGTTGACAGGGCCCGGGATACGCAGTATTTT,CSVDRARDTQYF
TRBV6-5,-,-,TRBJ1-2,TGTGCCAGCAGTTATCACCGAGACAAGGGGCGTACGGAGGGCTACACCTTC,CASSYHRDKGRTEGYTF
TRBV12-3/TRBV12-4,-,TRBD1,TRBJ2-7,TGTGCCAGCAGATCGGGACAGGGTTCTCACGAGCAGTACTTC,CASRSGQGSHEQYF
TRBV10-3,-,-,TRBJ2-5,TGTGCCTGCTCGGCGACCCAAGAGACCCAGTACTTC,CACSATQETQYF
TRBV7-6,-,-,TRBJ2-7,TGTGCCAGCAGCTTTTTAGGGGGCGAGCAGTACTTC,CASSFLGGEQYF
TRBV12-3/TRBV12-4,-,-,TRBJ2-1,TGTGCCAGCAGCATATTATCAGGAGGCAATGAGCAGTTCTTC,CASSILSGGNEQFF
TRBV3-1,-,-,TRBJ1-2,TGTGCCAGCAGCCTTTCTGGGAAGATCGACTATGGCTACACCTTC,CASSLSGKIDYGYTF
TRBV20-1,few,-,TRBJ1-5,TGCAGTGTGTCACAGGGAGGCAATCAGCCCCAGCATTTT,CSVSQGGNQPQHF
TRBV29-1,-,-,TRBJ2-7,TGCAGCGTTCAACTGAGATCCTACGAGCAGTACTTC,CSVQLRSYEQYF
TRBV20-1,-,-,TRBJ2-4,TGCAGTGCCGAGGCCGGGGCCAAAAACATTCAGTACTTC,CSAEAGAKNIQYF
TRBV20-1,-,-,TRBJ2-1,TGCAGTGCTATGAAAAACAATGAGCAGTTCTTC,CSAMKNNEQFF
TRBV3-1,-,TRBD1,TRBJ1-5,TGTGCCAGCAGCCATCGGCCGACAGGGCAGGTTCAGCCCCAGCATTTT,CASSHRPTGQVQPQHF
TRBV11-2,-,TRBD2,TRBJ2-7,TGTGCCAGCAGCTTAGAATCCGGTGGGGGGGCCTACGAGCAGTACTTC,CASSLESGGGAYEQYF
TRBV20-1,few,TRBD2,TRBJ2-1,TGCAGTGCTAGTCAACCGGGACTAGTATATGGTGAGCAGTTCTTC,CSASQPGLVYGEQFF
TRBV14,few,-,TRBJ2-7,TGTGCCAGCAGCCAAGGGAAGGGAAACTACGAGCAGTACTTC,CASSQGKGNYEQYF
TRBV6-4,-,-,TRBJ1-1,TGTGCCAGCAGTTCCGGACACGAAGCTTTCTTT,CASSSGHEAFF
TRBV12-3/TRBV12-4,few,-,TRBJ1-5,TGTGCCAGCACCTGGGACGGGAATCAGCCCCAGCATTTT,CASTWDGNQPQHF
TRBV7-6,-,-,TRBJ2-7,TGTGTCAGCAGCTTAGACACGGGAGCACCTTACGAGCAGTACTTC,CVSSLDTGAPYEQYF
TRBV12-3/TRBV12-4,few,-,TRBJ2-5,TGTGCCAGCAGTTTGGTCCGGGAAGAGACCCAGTACTTC,CASSLVREETQYF
TRBV7-9,-,-,TRBJ2-5,TGTGCCAGCAGCTTAGACGAGTTCGGCCTGCAAGAGACCCAGTACTTC,CASSLDEFGLQETQYF
TRBV20-1,once,-,TRBJ2-3,TGCAGTGCTGACCTAGGGGGGACTAGCACAGATACGCAGTATTTT,CSADLGGTSTDTQYF
TRBV6-6,few,TRBD1,TRBJ2-3,TGTGCCAGCACCCGGACAGGCGATACGCAGTATTTT,CASTRTGDTQYF
TRBV5-6,few,-,TRBJ2-6,TGTGCCAGCAGCTTGGCCAGGGTCCCTCGCTCTGGGGCCAACGTCCTGACTTTC,CASSLARVPRSGANVLTF
TRBV14,once,TRBD2,TRBJ2-1,TGTGCCAGCAGCCTGACTAGCGGGAGGGCCACTGAGCAGTTCTTC,CASSLTSGRATEQFF
TRBV4-1,few,TRBD2,TRBJ2-5,TGCGCCAGCAGCCAAGATCAGACTAGCGGGGGAGAGACCCAGTACTTC,CASSQDQTSGGETQYF
TRBV2,-,-,TRBJ1-2,TGTGCCAGCAGTGAAGCGTCTTCAGACTATGGCTACACCTTC,CASSEASSDYGYTF
TRBV5-1,once,-,TRBJ1-4,TGCGCCAGCAGCTTGCCCGGGACCCAGGAAAAACTGTTTTTT,CASSLPGTQEKLFF
TRBV29-1,-,-,TRBJ2-2,TGCAGCGTGATGAGAGGGGTTAACTCGGGAGGGGAGCTGTTTTTT,CSVMRGVNSGGELFF
TRBV9,few,-,TRBJ1-2,TGTGCCAGCAGCGTAGCCTCGGGACCGCGCGGCTACACCTTC,CASSVASGPRGYTF
TRBV19,-,-,TRBJ1-2,TGTGCCAGTAGCCAGAGTTTTAACTATGGCTACACCTTC,CASSQSFNYGYTF
TRBV29-1,-,-,TRBJ2-5,TGCAGCGTTGAAAAAGTGGGGGTGGAGACCCAGTACTTC,CSVEKVGVETQYF
TRBV3-1,many,-,TRBJ2-1,TGTGCCAGCAGCCCTGACAGGTACAATGAGCAGTTCTTC,CASSPDRYNEQFF
TRBV4-1,-,TRBD1,TRBJ2-1,TGCGCCAGCAGCGGAACAGGGGGTCTGGATGAGCAGTTCTTC,CASSGTGGLDEQFF
TRBV6-5,few,-,TRBJ2-3,TGTGCCAGCAGTTACTCGTCGCCTAGCACAGATACGCAGTATTTT,CASSYSSPSTDTQYF
TRBV29-1,-,-,TRBJ2-7,TGCAGCGTTGTACGGGACACCTACGAGCAGTACTTC,CSVVRDTYEQYF
TRBV7-9,-,TRBD2,TRBJ2-5,TGTGCCAGCAGCTTAGGGCTAGCGGGGAGCGGAGAGACCCAGTACTTC,CASSLGLAGSGETQYF
TRBV12-3/TRBV12-4,once,TRBD1,TRBJ2-7,TGTGCCAGCAGTTTAGAGGGGGCTGTCGCCTACGAGCAGTACTTC,CASSLEGAVAYEQYF
TRBV5-1,-,TRBD1,TRBJ2-7,TGCGCCAGCAGCTTGATTGGGACAGGGGTCGAAGAGCAGTACTTC,CASSLIGTGVEEQYF
TRBV25-1,few,-,TRBJ1-4,TGTGCCAGCAGTGAATCAGGCATTTTCAATGAAAAACTGTTTTTT,CASSESGIFNEKLFF